This TCR beta chain appears in the sequencing data of a study of identical twins. On this clonotype: Its antigen is as yet unknown.

Germline CDR1 reads ENHRY; CDR2 reads SYGVKD. The CDR3 totals 13 residues. V was clipped by 3 bases and J by 1 base, with 6 bases between them. TCRdb called the 5' RACE reads again in MiXCR, with one record for every CDR3 protein. Among some 570,000 distinct CDR3 sequences, approximately 20% were seen once, and the ten largest hold approximately 0.48%. Study observations and caveats: Out-of-frame alpha sequences common to twins were enriched for low generation probability.

These same data were also listed under a study on yellow fever vaccine responses in identical twins.

Sequenced material: CD4+ T cells sorted from blood. The sequence was obtained from a woman between 18 and 30 years old in good health. This sequence joins TRBV10-3 and TRBJ2-5; D is unresolved. The CDR3 DNA sequence: TGTGCCATCAGTGATACGGTCCAAGAGACCCAGTACTTC. Its translation is CAISDTVQETQYF.